This TCR beta chain derives from a study of human T cells and chemical hapten exposure. Time point in this sample: pre-sensitization, week 0. Treatment in this sample: therapeutic diphenylcyclopropenone sensitization with weekly scalp DPC. The CDR3 is 13 residues long. V lost 0 bases and J 7 bases, leaving 10 bases between the germline ends. The germline CDR1 and CDR2 sequences are LGHDT and YNNKEL (reference sequence). MiXCR was run by TCRdb on the RACE reads, yielding one entry per CDR3 protein. The sample shows under 400,000 distinct CDR3 sequences, roughly 4.6% of them seen only once. The receptor was derived from a woman in her fifties or sixties with alopecia areata. Some clones in this sample may be carry-over from other donors' samples. The rearrangement uses TRBV3-1 and TRBJ2-7, with D perhaps assigned TRBD1 or TRBD2 (6 bases each). Sequencing was performed on whole blood, taken in connection with sensitization to the hapten diphenylcyclopropenone (DPC). The CDR3 protein is CASSQEGAGEQYF. CDR3 bases: TGTGCCAGCAGCCAAGAGGGGGCGGGGGAGCAGTACTTC.